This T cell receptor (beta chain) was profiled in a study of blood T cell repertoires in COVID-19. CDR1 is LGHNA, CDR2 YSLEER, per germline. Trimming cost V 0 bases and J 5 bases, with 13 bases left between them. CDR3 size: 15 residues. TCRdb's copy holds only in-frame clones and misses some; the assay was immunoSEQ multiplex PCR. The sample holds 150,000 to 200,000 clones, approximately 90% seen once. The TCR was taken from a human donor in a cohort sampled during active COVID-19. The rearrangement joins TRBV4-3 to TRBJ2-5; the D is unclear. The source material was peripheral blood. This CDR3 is CASSQDGFGRETQYF. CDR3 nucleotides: TGCGCCAGCAGCCAAGATGGATTTGGCAGGGAGACCCAGTACTTC.